The entry below describes one T cell receptor beta chain. The antigen is not known. The germline V gene has CDR1 LGHNA and CDR2 YNFKEQ. The CDR3 has 16 amino acids. V was cut by 6 bases and J by 3 bases, with 17 bases left in between. The repertoire was sequenced with immunoSEQ multiplex PCR; TCRdb's copy has only in-frame clones and lacks some. This table holds some 14,000 clones, roughly 92% found once. This entry belongs to a study of T cells and Merkel cell carcinoma outcomes. General study results and limits: Reportedly, T-cell repertoire with density predicts Merkel cell carcinoma outcomes.

Sequenced sample: tumor tissue from Merkel cell carcinoma. The chain combines TRBV4-2 with TRBJ1-4; a possible D gene is TRBD1 (6 bases). This receptor was obtained from a human donor with Merkel cell carcinoma. CDR3 sequence reads: CASRRGGPRSNEKLFF. Written as DNA, the CDR3 is TGTGCCAGCAGGAGGGGGGGCCCGAGGTCTAATGAAAAACTGTTTTTT.